This T cell receptor beta chain was identified during a study of vaccination and CD4 T cells after COVID-19. Across the study: The convalescent group had six males, four females, seven Caucasians, two Asians, one multiracial.

The Oncomine TCR Beta short-read assay was applied to DNA of cultured CD4+ T cells. TCRdb processed the PCR reads anew with MiXCR; each CDR3 protein has one entry. Of approximately 11,000 distinct CDR3 sequences listed, around 23% were seen once; the top ten hold 24%. The CDR3 sequence is 14 residues long. The germline gives CDR1 DFQATT, CDR2 SNEGSKA (reference sequence). The J segment lost 8 bases and the V segment lost 0 bases, leaving 7 bases of the junction unmatched. The sample's treatment: roughly 11-day PBMC culture with coronavirus spike peptide pools or control peptides (ViraFEST assay). Only a few counts were recorded for this clonotype. Antigen: not known.

The sequencing here drew on CD4+ T cells from blood, cultured in vitro, taken after SARS-CoV-2 vaccination. The receptor's source is a human donor who had recovered from COVID-19. The rearrangement links TRBV20-1 to TRBJ2-3; TRBD2 matches at 8 bases. CDR3 in amino acids: CSARDREGISTQYF. The CDR3 nucleotides are TGCAGTGCTAGAGACCGGGAGGGGATCAGTACGCAGTATTTT.